A single sample gave rise to the 9 T cell receptor beta chains below, sequenced in a study of T cell responses to AZD1222 COVID-19 vaccine. The table came from immunoSEQ multiplex PCR; TCRdb's copy has only in-frame clones and leaves some out. The sample shows approximately 120,000 clones, 87% of them seen only once. The source material was peripheral blood, sampled on day 0 of AZD1222 vaccination. These receptors originate from an adult in good health.

This clone came up a few times. The rearrangement uses TRBV29-1 and TRBJ2-3; 10 nucleotides line up with TRBD2. The CDR3 extends over 15 amino acids. Per germline, CDR1 SQVTM and CDR2 ANQGSEA. Unmatched junction bases numbered 13, after V lost 4 bases and J lost 9 bases. This CDR3 is CSVVQLAGRKGTQYF. The CDR3 DNA sequence: TGCAGCGTTGTCCAACTAGCGGGACGAAAGGGGACGCAGTATTTT.

V usage is TRBV11-2 and J usage is TRBJ2-7; unclear D gene. The germline V gene has CDR1 SGHAT and CDR2 FQNNGV. The CDR3 has 13 residues. V was trimmed by 2 bases and J by 5 bases, leaving 10 bases between them. The CDR3 here is CASSLIGPDEQYF. The CDR3 region has the DNA TGTGCCAGCAGCTTAATCGGTCCTGACGAGCAGTACTTC.

V gene TRBV7-2 combines with J gene TRBJ1-1, with a weak D call TRBD1 (5 bases). In germline, CDR1 is SGHTA, CDR2 FQGNSA. There are 13 residues in the CDR3. The ends were cut back, 4 bases at V and 4 bases at J, with 10 bases in the middle. CDR3 in amino acids: CASSSSGGTEAFF. DNA of the CDR3: TGTGCCAGCAGCTCGTCCGGGGGCACTGAAGCTTTCTTT.

This clone was found once. This chain links TRBV23-1 with TRBJ1-6; D not resolved. TRBV23-1 is identified as an open reading frame with a role that is uncertain. V lost 8 bases and J lost 9, with 14 bases in between. This CDR3 region has 13 residues. CDR3 coding DNA: TGCGCCAGCCAGTATAATCTAGCTTCACCCCTCCACTTT. It codes for CASQYNLASPLHF.

This chain links TRBV2 with TRBJ1-1, with TRBD1 identical over 8 bases. CDR1 and CDR2 (germline): SNHLY, FYNNEI. V lost 6 bases, J lost 4 bases, and 7 bases stayed unmatched. The CDR3 totals 14 residues. CDR3 coding DNA: TGTGCCAGCAGGACCCAGGGGGCAGGCACTGAAGCTTTCTTT. This gives the protein CASRTQGAGTEAFF.

V gene TRBV30 combines with J gene TRBJ2-2; D may match TRBD1 or TRBD2 (5 bases each). The CDR3 spans 16 residues. CDR1 is GTSNPN and CDR2 is SVGIG in the germline V gene (reference sequence). The ends were cut back, 0 bases at V and 6 bases at J, with 17 bases in the middle. The CDR3 bases are TGTGCCTGGAGTGTACGGGGCTCCTATATAGCCGGGGAGCTGTTTTTT. Amino acids: CAWSVRGSYIAGELFF.

This clone appeared once. The chain is built from TRBV5-1 and TRBJ2-7; the D call may be TRBD1 or TRBD2 (5 bases each). Germline values: CDR1 SGHRS, CDR2 YFSETQ. The CDR3 consists of 17 residues. V gave up 0 bases and J gave up 4 bases, with 20 bases separating them. The CDR3 DNA reads as TGCGCCAGCAGCTTGGGGTCGGTCGGGGCCTTCTCTTACGAGCAGTACTTC. Translation: CASSLGSVGAFSYEQYF.

The J gene is TRBJ1-5, the V gene TRBV6-2 or TRBV6-3; 7 nucleotides align to TRBD1. Germline V gene sequence: CDR1 MNHEY, CDR2 SVGEGT. V trimming: 2 bases; J trimming: 1 base; junction bases outside the gene matches: 17. CDR3 length: 20 amino acids. CDR3 protein: CASSYLAGGGGFRSNQPQHF. The CDR3 coding sequence is TGTGCCAGCAGTTACCTCGCGGGAGGGGGCGGATTTCGGAGCAATCAGCCCCAGCATTTT.

The J gene is TRBJ1-4, the V gene TRBV5-4; D is unresolved. V was pared by 4 bases and J by 8 bases, with 15 bases between. The CDR3 consists of 14 residues. The germline V gene has CDR1 SGHNT and CDR2 YYREEE (reference sequence). Here the CDR3 reads CASSLLGGGEKLFF. In nucleotides, the CDR3 is TGTGCCAGCAGCCTCCTGGGCGGAGGAGAAAAACTGTTTTTT.